A selection of T cell receptor beta chains follows, all from one sample in a study of shared clonotypes between healthy human individuals. The method was immunoSEQ multiplex PCR; TCRdb's version includes in-frame clones alone and lacks a portion of them. This table has hundreds of thousands of clones, about three quarters appearing once. Sequences were obtained from memory CD4+ T cells sorted from blood. These receptors were collected from a woman younger than 45 in good health. The CDR3 runs from the conserved cysteine through the conserved F or W. A D gene is named only where the DNA matches it firmly. Expanded clones get a size class; other rows say once, few or many, or leave the size out.

>NA|TRBD1|14|TRBV2|TRBJ1-1
TGTGCCAGCAGGCAGGGACAGACGAACACTGAAGCTTTCTTT
CASRQGQTNTEAFF
>few|NA|17|TRBV21-1|TRBJ2-6
TGTGCCAGCAGCTCCCGGGACAGAGGGTCCGGGGCCAACGTCCTGACTTTC
CASSSRDRGSGANVLTF
>few|NA|10|TRBV20-1|TRBJ2-2
TGCAGTGCTAGAGACAGGGAGCTGTTTTTT
CSARDRELFF
>NA|NA|14|TRBV11-2|TRBJ2-7
TGTGCCAGCAGCTTAGATGAGGGTTTCCACGAGCAGTACTTC
CASSLDEGFHEQYF
>NA|TRBD1|14|TRBV6-5|TRBJ1-4
TGTGCCAGCAGCACAGGGGTGGCGAACGAAAAACTGTTTTTT
CASSTGVANEKLFF
>NA|NA|15|TRBV19|TRBJ2-7
TGTGCCAGTAGTATCCGGCCAGGGAGCTCCTACGAGCAGTACTTC
CASSIRPGSSYEQYF
>NA|NA|13|TRBV7-9|TRBJ1-2
TGTGCCAGCAGCTTACCGGGAATTGAAGGCTACACCTTC
CASSLPGIEGYTF
>few|NA|15|TRBV25-1|TRBJ2-3
TGTGCCAGCAGTGAGAAAATAGAGGGTGCAGATACGCAGTATTTT
CASSEKIEGADTQYF
>NA|TRBD1|16|TRBV7-3|TRBJ2-3
TGTGCCAGCAGCTACCCGACCGGGACAGGGACAGATACGCAGTATTTT
CASSYPTGTGTDTQYF
>NA|NA|14|TRBV5-1|TRBJ2-5
TGCGCCAGCAGCCTAGGACAGTACCAAGAGACCCAGTACTTC
CASSLGQYQETQYF
>NA|TRBD2|13|TRBV15|TRBJ2-5
TGTGCCACCAGAACTAGCGGGAGTAAGACCCAGTACTTC
CATRTSGSKTQYF
>NA|NA|15|TRBV29-1|TRBJ2-5
TGCAGCGTTGAAGGGACGGGACTCAGAGGGGAGACCCAGTACTTC
CSVEGTGLRGETQYF
>NA|NA|15|TRBV2|TRBJ2-6
TGTGCCAGCAGTGAACCGGTAACTGGGGCCAACGTCCTGACTTTC
CASSEPVTGANVLTF
>NA|NA|13|TRBV10-2|TRBJ2-1
TGCGCCAGCAGAGGGACAATGGCAAATGAGCAGTTCTTC
CASRGTMANEQFF
>NA|NA|11|TRBV28|TRBJ2-1
TGTGCCAGCAAGGGGCCTTGGTTTCAGTTCTTC
CASKGPWFQFF